A selection of T cell receptor beta chains follows, all from one sample in a study of radiation and T cells in renal cell carcinoma. Measured with immunoSEQ multiplex PCR; TCRdb has only the in-frame clones, and not every one. The sample consists of about 140,000 clones, roughly 83% of them appearing once. The sample in question was blood, obtained from a patient whose treatment included radiotherapy and nephrectomy. The receptors shown here come from a woman aged 45 to 65 with renal cell carcinoma. CDR3s include the opening cysteine and the closing phenylalanine or tryptophan. D genes are given only for firm matches. Only part of the rows carry a size: once, few, many, or a class if the clone is expanded.

>TRBD1|TRBJ1-2|NA|TRBV7-2
TGTGCCAGCAGCTTCGGACAGGGATGGAACTATGGCTACACCTTC
CASSFGQGWNYGYTF
>NA|TRBJ1-3|NA|TRBV28
TGTGCCAGCAGACAGGTCTCTGGAAACACCATATATTTT
CASRQVSGNTIYF
>NA|TRBJ2-7|NA|TRBV4-3
TGCGCCAGCAGCCAAACCACAGTCCCCTACGAGCAGTACTTC
CASSQTTVPYEQYF
>TRBD2|TRBJ2-1|NA|TRBV5-1
TGCGCCAGCAGCCTTCAGACTAGCGGGAGGGACGATGAGCAGTTCTTC
CASSLQTSGRDDEQFF
>NA|TRBJ2-7|NA|TRBV5-4
TGTGCCAGCAGCTTGGGGACGGCACGGGGCGAGCAGTACTTC
CASSLGTARGEQYF
>NA|TRBJ1-1|NA|TRBV30
TGTGCCTGGAGTAAAACGTCGGCTTTCTTT
CAWSKTSAFF
>NA|TRBJ1-6|NA|TRBV5-1
TGCGCCAGCAGCTTGGAAGCAGAAAATTCACCCCTCCACTTT
CASSLEAENSPLHF
>NA|TRBJ1-2|NA|TRBV28
TGTGCCAGCAGTTTATCAGTCTATGGCTACACCTTC
CASSLSVYGYTF
>NA|TRBJ1-2|NA|TRBV10-1
TGCGCCAGCAGTGAGCAGGGAGGCAGCGGCTACACCTTC
CASSEQGGSGYTF
>NA|TRBJ2-7|NA|TRBV10-3
TGTGCCATCAGTGACCGCAGCTACGAGCAGTACTTC
CAISDRSYEQYF
>NA|TRBJ1-1|few|TRBV30
TGTGCCTGGAGTGTACCCAACTCGGCGGGAGCTTTCTTT
CAWSVPNSAGAFF
>TRBD2|TRBJ2-5|NA|TRBV2
TGTGCCAGCAGTGATCCTAGCGGGGGATCCCGAGAGACCCAGTACTTC
CASSDPSGGSRETQYF
>NA|TRBJ2-3|NA|TRBV5-1
TGCGCCAGCAGCTTGGAAACGACCGGGGATACGCAGTATTTT
CASSLETTGDTQYF
>NA|TRBJ1-5|NA|TRBV19
TGTGCCAGTAGTATCTACGGACCTAATCAGCCCCAGCATTTT
CASSIYGPNQPQHF
>NA|TRBJ2-4|NA|TRBV7-2
TGTGCCAGCAGCTTAACTCATAGTGGGACGGCCAAAAACATTCAGTACTTC
CASSLTHSGTAKNIQYF
>NA|TRBJ2-7|few|TRBV4-3
TGCGCCAGCAGCAAGACAGTCTCCTACGAGCAGTACTTC
CASSKTVSYEQYF
>NA|TRBJ2-7|NA|TRBV6-6
TGTGCCAGCAGTTCATCAGGAGGGGGCTACGAGCAGTACTTC
CASSSSGGGYEQYF
>NA|TRBJ2-7|NA|TRBV6-6
TGTGCCACCTACGGAGGGGCCACCAACTCCTACGAGCAGTACTTC
CATYGGATNSYEQYF
>TRBD1|TRBJ1-2|once|TRBV10-3
TGTGCCATCAGTGATCGCGGGAAGGGGGCAGAGGGCTACACCTTC
CAISDRGKGAEGYTF
>TRBD1|TRBJ1-4|few|TRBV25-1
TGTGCCAGCAGCTCACCGGGACAGAGCCTGTTTTTT
CASSSPGQSLFF
>NA|TRBJ2-7|NA|TRBV5-5
TGTGCCAGCAGCTTGGAGGGGCCCCCCTACGAGCAGTACTTC
CASSLEGPPYEQYF
>NA|TRBJ2-7|NA|TRBV7-8
TGTGCCAGCAGCTTGGCGGCGGGGTGGAGCTACGAGCAGTACTTC
CASSLAAGWSYEQYF
>NA|TRBJ1-1|NA|TRBV15
TGTGCCACCAGCAGAGCTGGGTTCACTGAAGCTTTCTTT
CATSRAGFTEAFF